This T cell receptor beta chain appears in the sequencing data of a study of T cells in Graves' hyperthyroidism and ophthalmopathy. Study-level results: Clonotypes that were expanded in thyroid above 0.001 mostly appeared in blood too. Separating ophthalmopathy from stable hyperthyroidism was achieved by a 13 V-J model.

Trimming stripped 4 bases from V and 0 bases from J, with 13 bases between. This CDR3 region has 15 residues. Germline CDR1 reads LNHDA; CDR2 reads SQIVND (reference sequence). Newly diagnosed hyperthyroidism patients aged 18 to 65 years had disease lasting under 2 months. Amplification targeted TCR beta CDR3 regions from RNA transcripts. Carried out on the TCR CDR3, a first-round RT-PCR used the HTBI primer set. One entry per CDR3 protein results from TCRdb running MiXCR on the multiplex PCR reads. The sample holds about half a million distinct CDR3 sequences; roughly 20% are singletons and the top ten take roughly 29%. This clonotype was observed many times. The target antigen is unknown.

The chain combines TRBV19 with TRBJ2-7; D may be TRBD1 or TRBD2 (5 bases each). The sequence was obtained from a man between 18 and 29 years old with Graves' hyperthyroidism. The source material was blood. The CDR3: CASSTRDARSYEQYF. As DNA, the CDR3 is TGTGCCAGTAGTACCCGGGACGCCCGCTCCTACGAGCAGTACTTC.